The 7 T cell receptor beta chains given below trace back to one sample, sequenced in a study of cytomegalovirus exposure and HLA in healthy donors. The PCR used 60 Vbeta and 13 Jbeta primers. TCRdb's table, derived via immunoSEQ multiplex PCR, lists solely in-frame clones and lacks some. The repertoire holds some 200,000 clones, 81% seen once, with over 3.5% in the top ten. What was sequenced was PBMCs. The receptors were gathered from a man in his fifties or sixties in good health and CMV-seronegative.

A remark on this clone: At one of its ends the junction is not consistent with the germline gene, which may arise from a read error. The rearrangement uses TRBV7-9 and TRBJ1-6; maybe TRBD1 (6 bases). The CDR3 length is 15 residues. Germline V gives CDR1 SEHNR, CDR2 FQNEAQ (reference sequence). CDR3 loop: CSSSSLTGLDSPLHF. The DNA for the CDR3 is TGTTCCAGCAGCTCTTTGACAGGTTTGGATTCACCCCTCCACTTT.

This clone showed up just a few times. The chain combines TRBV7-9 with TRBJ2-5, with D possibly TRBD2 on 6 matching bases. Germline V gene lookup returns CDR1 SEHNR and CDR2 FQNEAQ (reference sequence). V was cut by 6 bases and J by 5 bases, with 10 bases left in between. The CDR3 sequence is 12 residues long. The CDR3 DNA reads TGTGCCAGCAGTCAGGAGGGGGAGACCCAGTACTTC. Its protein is CASSQEGETQYF.

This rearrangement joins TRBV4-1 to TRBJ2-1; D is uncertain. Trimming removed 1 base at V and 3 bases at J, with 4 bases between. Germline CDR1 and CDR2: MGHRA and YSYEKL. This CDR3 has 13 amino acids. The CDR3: CASSQVFYNEQFF. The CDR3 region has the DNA TGCGCCAGCAGCCAAGTCTTCTACAATGAGCAGTTCTTC.

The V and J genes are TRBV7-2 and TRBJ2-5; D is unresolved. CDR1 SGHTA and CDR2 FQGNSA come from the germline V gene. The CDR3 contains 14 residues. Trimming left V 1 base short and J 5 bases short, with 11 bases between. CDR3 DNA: TGTGCCAGCAGCTTAGTTCAGTGGGCGGAGACCCAGTACTTC. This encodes CASSLVQWAETQYF.

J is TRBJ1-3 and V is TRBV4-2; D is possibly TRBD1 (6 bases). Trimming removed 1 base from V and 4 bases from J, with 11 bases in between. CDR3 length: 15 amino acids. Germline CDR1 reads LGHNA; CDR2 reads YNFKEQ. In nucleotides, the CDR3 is TGTGCCAGCAGCCAAGTCTCAGGGGTCGGAAACACCATATATTTT. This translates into CASSQVSGVGNTIYF.

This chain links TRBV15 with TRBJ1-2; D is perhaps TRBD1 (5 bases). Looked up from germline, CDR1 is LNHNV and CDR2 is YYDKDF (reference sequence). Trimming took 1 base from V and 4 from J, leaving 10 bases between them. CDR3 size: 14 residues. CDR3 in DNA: TGTGCCACCAGCAGAGGGGGCACTACCTATGGCTACACCTTC. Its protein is CATSRGGTTYGYTF.

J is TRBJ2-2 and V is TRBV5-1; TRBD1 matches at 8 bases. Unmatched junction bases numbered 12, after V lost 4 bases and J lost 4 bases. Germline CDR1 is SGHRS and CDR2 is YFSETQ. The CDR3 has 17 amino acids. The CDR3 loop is CASSPTSGGPGTGELFF. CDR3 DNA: TGCGCCAGCAGCCCAACTTCAGGGGGCCCGGGCACCGGGGAGCTGTTTTTT.